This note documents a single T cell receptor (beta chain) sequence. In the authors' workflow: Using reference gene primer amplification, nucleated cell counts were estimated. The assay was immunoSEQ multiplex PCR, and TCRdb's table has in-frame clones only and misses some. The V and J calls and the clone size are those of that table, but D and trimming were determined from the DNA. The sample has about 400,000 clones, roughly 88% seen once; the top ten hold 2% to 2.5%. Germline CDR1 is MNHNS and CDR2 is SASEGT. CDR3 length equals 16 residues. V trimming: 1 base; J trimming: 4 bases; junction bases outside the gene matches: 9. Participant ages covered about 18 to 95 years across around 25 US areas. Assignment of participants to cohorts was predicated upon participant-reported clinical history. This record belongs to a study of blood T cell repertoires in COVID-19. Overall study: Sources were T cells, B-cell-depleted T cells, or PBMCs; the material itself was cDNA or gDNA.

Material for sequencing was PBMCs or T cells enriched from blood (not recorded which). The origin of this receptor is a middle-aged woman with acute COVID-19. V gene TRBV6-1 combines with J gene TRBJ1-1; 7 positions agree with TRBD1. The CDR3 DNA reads TGTGCCAGCAGTGAAGTAAGGGGGCGTAGAGGCACTGAAGCTTTCTTT. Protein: CASSEVRGRRGTEAFF.